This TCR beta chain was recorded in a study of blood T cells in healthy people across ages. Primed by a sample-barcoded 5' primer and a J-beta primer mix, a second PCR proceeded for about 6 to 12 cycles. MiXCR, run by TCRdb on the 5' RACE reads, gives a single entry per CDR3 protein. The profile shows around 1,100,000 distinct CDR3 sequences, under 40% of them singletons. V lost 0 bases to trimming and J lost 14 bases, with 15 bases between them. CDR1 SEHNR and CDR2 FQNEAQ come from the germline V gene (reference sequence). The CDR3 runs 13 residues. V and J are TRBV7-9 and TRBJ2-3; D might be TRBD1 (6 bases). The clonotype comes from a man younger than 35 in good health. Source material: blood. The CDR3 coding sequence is TGTGCCAGCAGCTTAGCGGACAGTACCGTGTGGTATTTT. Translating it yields CASSLADSTVWYF.